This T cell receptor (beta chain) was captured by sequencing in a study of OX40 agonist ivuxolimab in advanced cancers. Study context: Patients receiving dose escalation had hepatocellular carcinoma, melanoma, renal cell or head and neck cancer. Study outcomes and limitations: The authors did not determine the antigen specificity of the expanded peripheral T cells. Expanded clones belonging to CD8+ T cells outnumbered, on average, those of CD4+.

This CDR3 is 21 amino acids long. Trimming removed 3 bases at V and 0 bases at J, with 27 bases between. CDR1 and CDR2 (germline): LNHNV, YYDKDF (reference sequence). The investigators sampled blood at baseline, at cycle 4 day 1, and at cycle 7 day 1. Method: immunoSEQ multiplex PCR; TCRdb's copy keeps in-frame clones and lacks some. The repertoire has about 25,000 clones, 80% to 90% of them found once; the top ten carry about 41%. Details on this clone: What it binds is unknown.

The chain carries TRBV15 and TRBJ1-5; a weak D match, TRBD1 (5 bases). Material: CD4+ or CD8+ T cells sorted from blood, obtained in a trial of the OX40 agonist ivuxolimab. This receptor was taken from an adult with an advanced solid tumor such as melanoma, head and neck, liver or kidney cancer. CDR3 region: CATSSAFLRQQDNYSNQPQHF. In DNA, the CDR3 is TGTGCCACCAGCAGCGCATTTTTAAGACAGCAAGACAACTATAGCAATCAGCCCCAGCATTTT.